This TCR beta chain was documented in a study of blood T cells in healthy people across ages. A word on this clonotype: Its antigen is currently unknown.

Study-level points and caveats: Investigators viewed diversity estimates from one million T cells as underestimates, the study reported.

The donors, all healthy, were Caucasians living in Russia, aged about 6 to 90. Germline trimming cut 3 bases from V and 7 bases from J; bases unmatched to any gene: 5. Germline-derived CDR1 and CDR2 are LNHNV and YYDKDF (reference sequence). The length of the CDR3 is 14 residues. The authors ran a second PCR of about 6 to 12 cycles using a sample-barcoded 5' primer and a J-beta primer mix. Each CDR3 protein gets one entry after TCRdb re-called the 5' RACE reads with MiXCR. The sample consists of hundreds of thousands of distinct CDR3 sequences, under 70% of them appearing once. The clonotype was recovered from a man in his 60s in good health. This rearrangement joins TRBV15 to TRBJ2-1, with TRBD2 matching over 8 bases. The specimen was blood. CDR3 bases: TGTGCCACCAGCAGCCGGACTAGCAGGAATGAGCAGTTCTTC. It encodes CATSSRTSRNEQFF.